This T cell receptor beta chain was sequenced in a study of molecular identifiers for immune sequencing clone quantification. Study-wide results and caveats: A single cell's spiked Jurkat TCR RNA was reportedly detectable among about a million naive cells.

Sorting recovered naive CD8 T cells on a CD8+CD4-CCR7+CD45RA+ profile. Each CDR3 protein is one row after TCRdb ran MiXCR on the PCR reads. The data contain some 650,000 distinct CDR3 sequences, 15% to 20% of them seen just once; the ten biggest clones take up 0.85%. In this sample, this clonotype turned up many times. Its matching antigen is unknown. The sequenced material came from naive CD8+ T cells from blood, with Jurkat cell RNA spiked in. Described subset: FACS-sorted CD8+CD4-CCR7+CD45RA+ naive T cells. The clonotype comes from a human donor in good health. Some libraries in this study had Jurkat cell RNA spiked in.

CDR3 DNA: TGTGCCAGCAGCTATCTGACTAGCCCAAACACAGATACGCAGTATTTT. The encoded protein is CASSYLTSPNTDTQYF. The V and J genes are TRBV7-9 and TRBJ2-3; TRBD2 agrees at 7 bases. The V gene end was trimmed by 4 bases and the J gene end by 2 bases; junction bases not matched to a gene: 9. The germline V gene encodes CDR1 SEHNR and CDR2 FQNEAQ (reference sequence). The CDR3 is 16 residues long.